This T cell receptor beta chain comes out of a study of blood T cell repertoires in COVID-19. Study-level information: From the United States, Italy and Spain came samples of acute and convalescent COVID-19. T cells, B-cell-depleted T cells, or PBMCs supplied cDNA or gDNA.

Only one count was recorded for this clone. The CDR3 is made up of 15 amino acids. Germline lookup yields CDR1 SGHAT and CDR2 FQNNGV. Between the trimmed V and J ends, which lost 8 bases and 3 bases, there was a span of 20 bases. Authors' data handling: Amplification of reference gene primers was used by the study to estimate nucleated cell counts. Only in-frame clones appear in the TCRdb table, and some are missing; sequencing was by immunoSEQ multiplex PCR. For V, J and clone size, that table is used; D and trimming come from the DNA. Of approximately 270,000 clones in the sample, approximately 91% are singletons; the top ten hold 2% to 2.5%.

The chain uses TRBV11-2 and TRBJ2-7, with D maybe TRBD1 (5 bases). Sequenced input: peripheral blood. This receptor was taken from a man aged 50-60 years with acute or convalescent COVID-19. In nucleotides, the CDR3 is TGTGCCAGCCGCGGCGTCCGACAGAGGATCTACGAGCAGTACTTC. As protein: CASRGVRQRIYEQYF.